These 7 T cell receptor beta chains were sequenced from one sample in a study of regulatory T cells in long-lasting Graves disease. According to the study, TCR beta libraries were built with iRepertoire HTBI primers and CDR3-region Arm-PCR. TCRdb passed the multiplex PCR reads through MiXCR, listing each CDR3 protein once. The data show over 350,000 distinct CDR3 sequences, with around 21% seen just once and about a fifth held by the top ten. Sample time point: persistent/refractory GD, antithyroid drugs over 5 years with positive TRAb. Generation of the TCR library employed RNA extracted from PBMCs. Sequenced material: peripheral blood mononuclear cells (PBMCs), taken when the disease was refractory, from a patient treated with antithyroid drugs. These receptors were obtained from a female donor with Graves disease.

There are a few counts of this clonotype. This chain connects TRBV4-2 to TRBJ1-5; TRBD1 matches at 7 bases. The V gene's germline CDR1 is LGHNA and CDR2 YNFKEQ. This CDR3 comprises 17 residues. V trimming: 1 base; J trimming: 1 base; junction bases outside the gene matches: 7. The CDR3 DNA is TGTGCCAGCAGCCAAGCCCCGACAGGGTTGAGCAATCAGCCCCAGCATTTT. The encoded protein is CASSQAPTGLSNQPQHF.

This clonotype was seen repeatedly, ten times or more. The rearrangement uses TRBV28 and TRBJ2-5; 10 nucleotides agree with TRBD1. The CDR3 loop spans 16 amino acids. Germline-derived CDR1 and CDR2 are MDHEN and SYDVKM. Trimming at V came to 6 bases and at J to 5 bases, leaving 12 bases not matched to a gene. This CDR3 reads CASSLTRQGALETQYF. The CDR3 nucleotides read TGTGCCAGCAGCCTCACCCGACAGGGGGCATTGGAGACCCAGTACTTC.

Of note for this clonotype: With a much larger clone just one base away, this may be a read error. Given the absence of the conserved phenylalanine or tryptophan at the CDR3 end, a read error is likely. This chain uses TRBV28 with TRBJ1-1; D is perhaps TRBD1 (5 bases). V was pared by 3 bases and J by 6 bases, with 8 bases between. Germline values: CDR1 MDHEN, CDR2 SYDVKM. This CDR3 region has 12 residues. CDR3 sequence: CASSFLGAEAFL. The CDR3 coding sequence is TGTGCCAGCAGTTTTTTAGGGGCTGAAGCTTTCCTT.

This rearrangement joins TRBV5-6 to TRBJ1-1; D might be TRBD1 (5 bases). Germline assignment: CDR1 SGHDT and CDR2 YYEEEE. V gave up 1 base and J gave up 4 bases, with 14 bases separating them. This CDR3 has 15 amino acids. CDR3 region: CASSLSASRGTEAFF. CDR3 sequence (DNA): TGTGCCAGCAGCTTGTCAGCCTCAAGGGGCACTGAAGCTTTCTTT.

The chain links TRBV28 to TRBJ2-7; 11 nucleotides line up with TRBD2. This CDR3 contains 21 residues. V gave up 2 bases and J gave up 5 bases; unmatched junction bases: 23. The germline gives CDR1 MDHEN, CDR2 SYDVKM. CDR3 DNA: TGTGCCAGCAGTTTACCAAAGCGGGCGCTAGCGGGAGGTCGGGGGTTGGACGAGCAGTACTTC. Encoded protein: CASSLPKRALAGGRGLDEQYF.

This clonotype was counted between two and nine times. The rearrangement links TRBV30 to TRBJ2-6; TRBD1 matches at 8 bases. The CDR3 contains 14 residues. Looked up from germline, CDR1 is GTSNPN and CDR2 is SVGIG (reference sequence). Trimming removed 5 bases from V and 3 bases from J; junction bases left unmatched: 3. The CDR3 is CAWGQGVGANVLTF. CDR3 sequence (DNA): TGTGCCTGGGGACAGGGAGTTGGGGCCAACGTCCTGACTTTC.

This clonotype was seen repeatedly, ten times or more. Here the CDR3 reads CASSWAAYTEAFF. CDR3 coding DNA: TGTGCCAGCAGCTGGGCCGCGTACACTGAAGCTTTCTTT. This chain uses TRBV7-9 with TRBJ1-1; the D is unclear. Germline V gives CDR1 SEHNR, CDR2 FQNEAQ (reference sequence). This CDR3 has 13 residues. With 4 bases removed from V and 3 bases from J, the gap between germline ends came to 9 bases.